These T cell receptor beta chains were read from a single sample in a study of CD4 and CD8 cells across lung adenocarcinoma regions. TCRdb reanalysed the PCR reads using MiXCR and keeps one entry per CDR3 protein. This table holds roughly 7,600 distinct CDR3 sequences, roughly 42% found once. Sequencing used CD8+ T cells from the center of a lung tumor. The receptors originated from a male donor with lung adenocarcinoma. The CD4 and CD8 labels of this study may be unreliable. The CDR3 runs from the conserved cysteine through the conserved F or W. D genes are given only for firm matches. Expanded clones get a size class; other rows say once, few or many, or leave the size out.

J gene | D gene | clone size | V gene | CDR3 protein | CDR3 DNA
TRBJ2-5 | NA | many | TRBV4-1 | CASSQVTRAGETQYF | TGCGCCAGCAGCCAGGTAACGAGAGCGGGAGAGACCCAGTACTTC
TRBJ1-2 | NA | NA | TRBV20-1 | CSARVVGWGFNYGYTF | TGCAGTGCTAGAGTTGTAGGGTGGGGATTTAACTATGGCTACACCTTC
TRBJ2-3 | TRBD2 | many | TRBV6-2/TRBV6-3 | CASSYSAGDTDTQYF | TGTGCCAGCAGTTACTCTGCGGGGGACACAGATACGCAGTATTTT
TRBJ1-2 | TRBD1 | few | TRBV6-5 | CASSYVGTDYGYTF | TGTGCCAGCAGTTACGTCGGGACAGACTATGGCTACACCTTC
TRBJ2-5 | TRBD2 | many | TRBV5-4 | CASSQDLAGARGETQYF | TGTGCCAGCAGCCAGGACCTAGCGGGAGCGCGGGGGGAGACCCAGTACTTC
TRBJ1-1 | NA | many | TRBV6-5 | CASSYSGGATEAFF | TGTGCCAGCAGTTACTCGGGGGGGGCCACTGAAGCTTTCTTT
TRBJ2-7 | NA | NA | TRBV11-2 | CASSLDTTYEQYF | TGTGCCAGCAGCTTAGACACAACCTACGAGCAGTACTTC
TRBJ2-7 | NA | NA | TRBV6-1 | CASSGQPNYEQYF | TGTGCCAGCAGCGGACAGCCAAACTACGAGCAGTACTTC
TRBJ2-1 | NA | few | TRBV3-1 | CASSQGGTRRYSNEQFF | TGTGCCAGCAGCCAAGGGGGTACCCGTCGGTATAGCAATGAGCAGTTCTTC
TRBJ2-2 | NA | many | TRBV7-2 | CASSLEGPGELFF | TGTGCCAGCAGCTTAGAGGGGCCCGGGGAGCTGTTTTTT
TRBJ2-5 | NA | few | TRBV6-1 | CASSPNQETQYF | TGTGCCAGCAGTCCTAACCAAGAGACCCAGTACTTC
TRBJ1-1 | NA | many | TRBV6-4 | CASSSSPGNTEAFF | TGTGCCAGCAGCTCGAGTCCGGGGAACACTGAAGCTTTCTTT
TRBJ2-3 | NA | NA | TRBV12-3/TRBV12-4 | CASVDGALTDTQYF | TGTGCCAGCGTCGACGGGGCGCTGACAGATACGCAGTATTTT
TRBJ2-5 | TRBD2 | NA | TRBV30 | CAWSSQAGAETQYF | TGTGCCTGGAGTTCTCAAGCGGGGGCAGAGACCCAGTACTTC
TRBJ1-4 | NA | many | TRBV6-1 | CASSEARGGVEKLFF | TGTGCCAGCAGTGAAGCCAGGGGCGGGGTTGAAAAACTGTTTTTT
TRBJ2-3 | NA | few | TRBV10-1 | CAILKNGHLLNTDTQYF | TGCGCCATCCTTAAAAATGGACACCTACTTAACACAGATACGCAGTATTTT
TRBJ2-4 | NA | once | TRBV10-1 | CASLLGRKAKNTQYF | TGCGCCAGCTTGCTGGGGCGGAAAGCCAAAAACACGCAGTACTTC
TRBJ2-7 | TRBD1 | NA | TRBV6-1 | CASSDRDRTLYEQYF | TGTGCCAGCAGTGACCGGGACAGGACGCTCTACGAGCAGTACTTC
TRBJ1-2 | NA | many | TRBV6-1 | CASNEGVGYTF | TGTGCCAGCAATGAAGGGGTTGGCTACACCTTC
TRBJ2-7 | TRBD2 | NA | TRBV27 | CASRGLAGGLEQYF | TGTGCCAGCAGGGGACTAGCGGGAGGTCTCGAGCAGTACTTC
TRBJ2-5 | TRBD1 | many | TRBV24-1 | CATSGGQGKGETQYF | TGTGCCACCAGTGGGGGACAGGGGAAAGGGGAGACCCAGTACTTC
TRBJ2-3 | NA | medium-sized | TRBV6-1 | CASSEPRLTDTQYF | TGTGCCAGCAGTGAACCTAGACTCACAGATACGCAGTATTTT
TRBJ2-1 | TRBD2 | few | TRBV6-1 | CASSPLGLEHYNEQFF | TGTGCCAGCAGTCCTCTCGGACTAGAGCACTACAATGAGCAGTTCTTC
TRBJ2-2 | NA | NA | TRBV5-1 | CASSLMGSFGAGELFF | TGCGCCAGCAGCTTAATGGGGAGTTTTGGCGCCGGGGAGCTGTTTTTT
TRBJ2-3 | TRBD2 | NA | TRBV7-2 | CASSPGIAGGLNTQYF | TGTGCCAGCAGCCCAGGAATAGCGGGGGGTCTGAATACGCAGTATTTT
TRBJ2-2 | TRBD2 | NA | TRBV5-1 | CASSFLAGGANTGELFF | TGCGCCAGCAGCTTCCTAGCGGGGGGGGCGAACACCGGGGAGCTGTTTTTT
TRBJ2-7 | NA | NA | TRBV6-5 | CASSYSHGTAYEQYF | TGTGCCAGCAGTTACTCGCACGGGACGGCCTACGAGCAGTACTTC
TRBJ2-7 | TRBD2 | few | TRBV6-5 | CASSYSPTSGLYEQYF | TGTGCCAGCAGTTACTCTCCCACTAGCGGGCTTTACGAGCAGTACTTC
TRBJ1-1 | NA | many | TRBV6-4 | CASRTGAMNTEAFF | TGTGCCAGCAGGACTGGCGCAATGAACACTGAAGCTTTCTTT